Following are 27 T cell receptor beta chains from one sample sequenced in a study of Graves' ophthalmopathy and Graves' hyperthyroidism. Amplification of TCR beta CDR3 regions used RNA transcripts. HTBI primers were used in a first-round RT-PCR, which preceded a second-round multiplex PCR. In TCRdb, the multiplex PCR reads were re-called with MiXCR into one record per CDR3 protein. The sample includes 170,000 or so distinct CDR3 sequences, around two fifths of them seen just once. Sequencing used peripheral blood. Receptors originate from a man aged 25-45 years with Graves' ophthalmopathy.

This clonotype was seen ten or more times. V usage is TRBV11-2 and J usage is TRBJ2-2, with TRBD2 as a possible D gene (6 bases). This CDR3 is 17 amino acids long. CDR1 and CDR2 from the germline V gene are SGHAT and FQNNGV. V was clipped by 5 bases and J by 6 bases, with 22 bases between them. Here the CDR3 reads CASSPHAHSTGAGELFF. CDR3 nucleotide sequence: TGTGCCAGCAGCCCCCACGCCCACAGCACGGGGGCCGGGGAGCTGTTTTTT.

This chain links TRBV11-2 with TRBJ2-1; D tentatively reads TRBD1 or TRBD2 (5 bases each). The V gene lost 3 bases and the J gene lost 11 bases, with 20 bases spanning the gap. Germline values: CDR1 SGHAT, CDR2 FQNNGV. The CDR3 is made up of 15 amino acids. CDR3 bases: TGTGCCAGCAGCTTGGGCGAAGTGGGACGGAGACAGCAGTTCTTC. This codes for CASSLGEVGRRQQFF. The complete variable domain, with remaining parts taken from reference TRBV11-2 and TRBJ2-1, reads EAGVAQSPRYKIIEKRQSVAFWCNPISGHATLYWYQQILGQGPKLLIQFQNNGVVDDSQLPKDRFSAERLKGVDSTLKIQPAKLEDSAVYLCASSLGEVGRRQQFFGPGTRLTVL.

This clonotype was detected many times. V usage is TRBV2 and J usage is TRBJ1-3; the D is unclear. Germline CDR1 SNHLY, CDR2 FYNNEI. CDR3 length: 13 amino acids. V lost 5 bases and J 1 base, leaving 6 bases between the germline ends. The CDR3 protein is CASSPESGNTIYF. CDR3 nucleotide sequence: TGTGCCAGCAGTCCGGAGTCTGGAAACACCATATATTTT.

This clonotype was seen just once. One end of the junction does not line up with germline, which may come from a read error. The chain has TRBV12-3 or TRBV12-4 and TRBJ1-3, with D possibly TRBD1 on 6 matching bases. The CDR3 extends over 14 amino acids. CDR3 amino acids: CAGSTGQPGNTIYF. The CDR3 nucleotides are TGTGCCGGCAGCACCGGACAGCCTGGAAACACCATATATTTT.

The chain couples TRBV20-1 to TRBJ1-2; D unclear. The CDR3 spans 13 residues. CDR1 and CDR2 (germline): DFQATT, SNEGSKA (reference sequence). The ends were cut back, 8 bases at V and 1 base at J, with 14 bases in the middle. The CDR3, as DNA: TGCAGTTCTATGGACGGATATAACTATGGCTACACCTTC. It is translated as CSSMDGYNYGYTF.

This clonotype was seen repeatedly, ten times or more. CDR3 nucleotide sequence: TGTGCCTGGGGACAGCCGATCTCTGGGGCCAACGTCCTGACTTTC. Translating it yields CAWGQPISGANVLTF. V gene TRBV30 combines with J gene TRBJ2-6; D possibly corresponds to TRBD1 (6 bases). Germline-derived CDR1 and CDR2 are GTSNPN and SVGIG (reference sequence). Trimming left V 5 bases short and J 0 bases short, with 11 bases between. The CDR3 contains 15 residues.

This clonotype was observed a few times. This chain links TRBV6-5 with TRBJ2-7; perhaps TRBD2 as D (5 bases). This CDR3 region has 13 residues. Germline V gene data show CDR1 as MNHEY and CDR2 as SVGAGI. V gave up 2 bases and J gave up 5 bases, with 10 bases separating them. CDR3 DNA: TGTGCCAGCAGTTACAGGGAGATGCACGAGCAGTACTTC. As protein: CASSYREMHEQYF.

The chain links TRBV28 to TRBJ2-7, with 11 bases matching TRBD2. Losses at the gene ends were 2 bases for V and 2 bases for J; bases not matched to a gene: 5. The germline V gene has CDR1 MDHEN and CDR2 SYDVKM. The CDR3 is 16 amino acids. Here the CDR3 DNA reads TGTGCCAGCAGTTTAAGACTAGCGGGACGTGCCTACGAGCAGTACTTC. Its translation: CASSLRLAGRAYEQYF.

This clonotype was seen at least ten times. The J gene is TRBJ1-1, the V gene TRBV6-5, with unresolved D. This CDR3 is 13 amino acids long. In germline, CDR1 is MNHEY, CDR2 SVGAGI. The V and J ends lost 2 bases and 1 base respectively, with 5 bases between them. CDR3 amino acids: CASSYGGNTEAFF. The DNA for the CDR3 is TGTGCCAGCAGTTACGGTGGGAACACTGAAGCTTTCTTT.

This clonotype was recorded many times. This chain links TRBV13 with TRBJ2-7; 11 nucleotides agree with TRBD2. V shed 4 bases and J 3 bases; nucleotides not matched to a gene: 2. Germline CDR1 is PRHDT and CDR2 is FYEKMQ (reference sequence). This CDR3 has 14 amino acids. In DNA form, the CDR3 reads TGTGCCAGCAGCTACCTAGCGGGGGGCTACGAGCAGTACTTC. This sequence encodes CASSYLAGGYEQYF. The variable domain in full, with the rest retrieved from reference TRBV13 and TRBJ2-7, is AAGVIQSPRHLIKEKRETATLKCYPIPRHDTVYWYQQGPGQDPQFLISFYEKMQSDKGSIPDRFSAQQFSDYHSELNMSSLELGDSALYFCASSYLAGGYEQYFGPGTRLTVT.

The chain recombines TRBV6-5 with TRBJ1-1; the D gene is possibly TRBD1 (6 bases). The CDR3 contains 13 residues. Trimming cost V 0 bases and J 6 bases, with 8 bases left between them. The germline V gene has CDR1 MNHEY and CDR2 SVGAGI. CDR3 protein: CASSYSGGSEAFF. The CDR3 DNA reads as TGTGCCAGCAGTTACTCCGGGGGCTCTGAAGCTTTCTTT.

This clonotype was seen ten or more times. The chain carries TRBV2 and TRBJ1-1, with TRBD1 matching 7 bases. Germline V lookup: CDR1 SNHLY, CDR2 FYNNEI. This CDR3 is built from 14 residues. V was clipped by 6 bases and J by 1 base; unmatched bases: 5. The CDR3 nucleotides are TGTGCCAGCAGCCCGACAGGGACGAACACTGAAGCTTTCTTT. Amino acid sequence: CASSPTGTNTEAFF.

Many counts were recorded for this clonotype. The chain uses TRBV29-1 and TRBJ2-2; unclear D gene. V lost 5 bases, J lost 4 bases, and 11 bases lay in between. CDR1 and CDR2 from the germline V gene are SQVTM and ANQGSEA. This CDR3 is built from 13 residues. The chain's CDR3 is CSVLLGITGELFF. The CDR3 coding sequence is TGCAGCGTTCTGTTAGGGATCACCGGGGAGCTGTTTTTT.

In this sample, this clonotype turned up many times. The chain is built from TRBV7-3 and TRBJ1-2; D is unclear. V dropped 1 base and J dropped 8 bases, with 17 bases sitting between them. This CDR3 region has 15 residues. Germline V gives CDR1 SGHTA, CDR2 FQGTGA. This chain's CDR3 is CASSLNPTTDSGYTF. In DNA, the CDR3 is TGTGCCAGCAGCTTAAATCCGACGACGGACTCCGGCTACACCTTC.

This clonotype was detected ten times or more. This chain connects TRBV27 to TRBJ1-6; possible D gene TRBD1, 6 bases. CDR3 size: 15 residues. CDR1 MNHEY and CDR2 SMNVEV come from the germline V gene (reference sequence). Trimming took off 1 base at V and 9 bases at J, with 13 bases between the two ends. The CDR3 reads CASSLYQGLSSPLHF. CDR3 sequence (DNA): TGTGCCAGCAGTTTATACCAGGGGTTGAGTTCACCCCTCCACTTT.

The V gene is TRBV7-2, the J gene TRBJ1-3; the D gene is possibly TRBD1 (6 bases). Germline CDR1 is SGHTA and CDR2 is FQGNSA. The CDR3 contains 13 residues. Trimming removed 2 bases from V and 8 bases from J, with 10 bases in between. The CDR3 is CASSLFRGDTIYF. Written as DNA, the CDR3 is TGTGCCAGCAGCTTATTCAGGGGTGACACCATATATTTT.

Many counts were recorded for this clonotype. CDR3 region: CSAFRDTSRSYEQYF. The CDR3 DNA reads as TGCAGTGCTTTCCGGGACACAAGCCGATCCTACGAGCAGTACTTC. This chain uses TRBV20-1 with TRBJ2-7; D is perhaps TRBD1 (6 bases). Deletions cut 5 bases from V and 1 base from J, with 18 bases between. The CDR3 is 15 residues long. CDR1 is DFQATT, CDR2 SNEGSKA, per germline (reference sequence).

The chain is built from TRBV27 and TRBJ2-7; the match to TRBD1 covers 7 bases. This CDR3 spans 14 amino acids. CDR1 MNHEY and CDR2 SMNVEV come from the germline V gene (reference sequence). V was pared by 4 bases and J by 4 bases, with 7 bases of the junction left unmatched. The CDR3 DNA reads as TGTGCCAGCAGTTCCCCGAAGACAGGGTACGAGCAGTACTTC. As protein: CASSSPKTGYEQYF.

This clonotype was seen at least ten times. The chain carries TRBV7-2 and TRBJ2-5, with D possibly being TRBD2 (5 bases). The germline V and J ends were trimmed by 4 bases and 4 bases, with 13 bases remaining between them. Germline V gene data show CDR1 as SGHTA and CDR2 as FQGNSA. CDR3 length equals 14 residues. This CDR3 is CASSSRGGRETQYF. Here the CDR3 DNA reads TGTGCCAGCAGCTCCCGCGGAGGTAGAGAGACCCAGTACTTC.

The V and J genes are TRBV7-3 and TRBJ2-7, with a tentative D call TRBD1 (6 bases). Germline V gives CDR1 SGHTA, CDR2 FQGTGA. V gave up 5 bases and J gave up 2 bases, with 13 bases separating them. The CDR3 covers 14 residues. The CDR3 protein is CASSPTGSPYEQYF. The CDR3, as DNA: TGTGCCAGCAGCCCAACAGGGTCTCCCTACGAGCAGTACTTC.

The chain employs TRBV6-1 and TRBJ1-2, with TRBD1 identical over 9 bases. Unmatched junction bases numbered 13, after V lost 6 bases and J lost 5 bases. Looked up from germline, CDR1 is MNHNS and CDR2 is SASEGT. The CDR3 runs 16 residues. CDR3 in DNA: TGTGCCAGCAGGAAGGGACAGGGAGAAGGGGGATATGGCTACACCTTC. Its protein is CASRKGQGEGGYGYTF.

Many counts were recorded for this clonotype. J is TRBJ2-5 and V is TRBV20-1; TRBD2 matches 7 bases. Germline CDR1 is DFQATT and CDR2 is SNEGSKA (reference sequence). This CDR3 region has 13 residues. V gave up 7 bases and J gave up 3 bases; unmatched junction bases: 8. CDR3 protein: CSVRTSGEETQYF. The CDR3 coding sequence is TGCAGTGTTCGGACTAGTGGGGAAGAGACCCAGTACTTC.

V and J are TRBV12-3 or TRBV12-4 and TRBJ1-1; D gene uncertain. This CDR3 contains 14 residues. The ends were cut back, 2 bases at V and 1 base at J, with 8 bases in the middle. The CDR3 nucleotides are TGTGCCAGCAGTTTAACGAAGTCGAACACTGAAGCTTTCTTT. This encodes CASSLTKSNTEAFF.

This clonotype has more than one count but fewer than ten. The V call is TRBV6-2 or TRBV6-3, the J call TRBJ2-7; possibly TRBD2 for D (5 bases). The CDR3 has 15 residues. Trimming removed 0 bases at V and 3 bases at J, with 12 bases between. Germline-derived CDR1 and CDR2 are MNHEY and SVGEGT. The CDR3 protein is CASSYSGLRVYEQYF. For the CDR3, the DNA is TGTGCCAGCAGTTACTCAGGACTGAGGGTCTACGAGCAGTACTTC.

This clonotype was seen only a few times. This chain links TRBV15 with TRBJ2-7, with D possibly called TRBD1 or TRBD2 (5 bases each). CDR1 and CDR2 from the germline V gene are LNHNV and YYDKDF (reference sequence). The CDR3 contains 14 residues. With 5 bases removed from V and 6 bases from J, the gap between germline ends came to 17 bases. This CDR3 reads CATSSGALRSEQYF. Written as DNA, the CDR3 is TGTGCCACCAGCTCCGGGGCTCTACGGAGCGAGCAGTACTTC. Based on the CDR3 plus reference TRBV15 and TRBJ2-7, the full variable domain is DAMVIQNPRYQVTQFGKPVTLSCSQTLNHNVMYWYQQKSSQAPKLLFHYYDKDFNNEADTPDNFQSRRPNTSFCFLDIRSPGLGDTAMYLCATSSGALRSEQYFGPGTRLTVT.

This clonotype was seen at least ten times. V gene TRBV12-3 or TRBV12-4 combines with J gene TRBJ2-7, with 10 bases that match TRBD2. Trimming at V came to 3 bases and at J to 4 bases, leaving 6 bases not matched to a gene. The CDR3 is made up of 15 amino acids. In DNA, the CDR3 is TGTGCCAGCAGTTTGGGCCAGCGGGGGGGGTACGAGCAGTACTTC. Its protein is CASSLGQRGGYEQYF.

The V gene is TRBV29-1, the J gene TRBJ1-5; D call uncertain. CDR1 is SQVTM, CDR2 ANQGSEA, per germline. This CDR3 contains 13 residues. V lost 3 bases and J lost 3, with 9 bases in between. The CDR3 here is CSVDLQDNQPQHF. The CDR3 coding sequence is TGCAGCGTTGACCTCCAGGACAATCAGCCCCAGCATTTT.